The source of this TCR beta chain is a study of blood T cell repertoires in COVID-19. Study context: The origin of the acute and convalescent COVID-19 samples was the United States, Italy and Spain. Sample material is recorded as cDNA or gDNA derived from T cells, B-cell-depleted T cells, or PBMCs.

It was during active infection that Seattle patients were enrolled and then longitudinally followed. V lost 4 bases and J lost 4; bases outside the gene matches: 9. CDR1 and CDR2 from the germline V gene are MGHRA and YSYEKL. The CDR3 runs to 17 residues. Data came from immunoSEQ multiplex PCR; TCRdb stores just in-frame clones and leaves some out. The sample contains approximately 110,000 clones, roughly 72% of which appear only once. The sequenced sample was peripheral blood. This chain connects TRBV4-1 to TRBJ2-5; TRBD2 matches at 13 bases. The TCR was taken from an older man with COVID-19, enrolled during active disease. The CDR3 spells CASSPEHRTSGRETQYF. CDR3 nucleotide sequence: TGCGCCAGCAGCCCAGAACATAGGACTAGCGGGAGAGAGACCCAGTACTTC.